Ten or more counts support the clone carrying this TCR beta chain. These data originate in a study of regulatory T cells in long-lasting Graves disease. iRepertoire HTBI primers and Arm-PCR of CDR3 regions built TCR beta libraries. Each CDR3 protein gets one entry after TCRdb re-called the multiplex PCR reads with MiXCR. Among 550,000 or so distinct CDR3 sequences, 9.5% to 15% were seen once, and the ten largest hold more than 8%. Specified time point: newly diagnosed GD, antithyroid drugs for less than 3 months. Construction of the TCR library relied on RNA isolated from PBMCs. V shed 6 bases, J shed 5 bases, and the junction held 6 bases outside the gene matches. The CDR3 sequence is 15 residues long. These data are also associated with another study on T cells in Graves' hyperthyroidism and ophthalmopathy.

The sequences come from peripheral blood mononuclear cells (PBMCs), collected at new diagnosis, from a patient treated with antithyroid drugs. The sequence derives from a woman in her 30s with Graves disease. The V gene is TRBV12-3 or TRBV12-4, the J gene TRBJ2-1; TRBD2 matches at 11 bases. The CDR3: CASSGLAGYNNEQFF. The CDR3 DNA follows: TGTGCCAGCAGCGGACTAGCGGGTTATAACAATGAGCAGTTCTTC.